This record looks at one T cell receptor (beta chain) sequence and its context. This sample was included in a study of PD-L1 blockade in urothelial cancer. The table came from immunoSEQ multiplex PCR; TCRdb's copy has only in-frame clones and leaves some out. The data contain about 91,000 clones, 83% of them singletons. The CDR3 loop spans 12 amino acids. Germline V gene data show CDR1 as LNHDA and CDR2 as SQIVND (reference sequence). Trimming cost V 6 bases and J 1 base, with 6 bases left between them. Time point: peripheral blood 6 weeks after treatment start. Sample contribution per patient ranged from 1 to 8, covering pretreatment and on-treatment.

The chain is built from TRBV19 and TRBJ1-2; D is ambiguous. Sequences were derived from PBMCs, sampled around atezolizumab (anti-PD-L1) treatment. The sequence came from a man in his sixties or seventies with urothelial cancer. Here the CDR3 reads CASRSYNYGYTF. DNA of the CDR3: TGTGCCAGTAGATCGTATAACTATGGCTACACCTTC.